Below, 23 T cell receptor beta chains from the same sample are listed, as sequenced in a study of cytomegalovirus exposure and HLA in healthy donors. Primers: 60 Vbeta forward and 13 Jbeta reverse. TCRdb's table, derived via immunoSEQ multiplex PCR, lists solely in-frame clones and lacks some. The data show 90,000 to 110,000 clones, 73% seen once. Source material: PBMCs. The receptor set was obtained from a man aged 40-49 years in good health and CMV-seronegative.

The chain employs TRBV9 and TRBJ2-5; 13 bases align to TRBD2. This CDR3 has 16 amino acids. The junction had 5 bases not matched to a gene; V was cut back by 2 bases and J by 4 bases. CDR1 and CDR2 from the germline V gene are SGDLS and YYNGEE. The CDR3 DNA sequence: TGTGCCAGCAGCGTGAGGACTAGCGGGGGTGCAGAGACCCAGTACTTC. The encoded protein is CASSVRTSGGAETQYF.

This clone has a count of ten or more. This rearrangement joins TRBV19 to TRBJ2-4; TRBD1 matches 7 bases. After removal of 4 bases from V and 1 base from J, the junction contained 7 bases not matched to a gene. Per the germline V gene, CDR1 is LNHDA and CDR2 is SQIVND (reference sequence). The CDR3 is 16 residues long. The CDR3 DNA sequence: TGTGCCAGTAGTAGGGACAGTTTTCCCGCCAAAAACATTCAGTACTTC. The encoded protein is CASSRDSFPAKNIQYF.

The chain uses TRBV5-4 and TRBJ2-1, with 8 bases aligning to TRBD2. The CDR3 spans 13 residues. From germline, CDR1 is SGHNT and CDR2 YYREEE (reference sequence). Trimming took 7 bases from V and 6 from J; bases not matched to a gene: 6. The CDR3 loop is CASGPRGANEQFF. The CDR3, as DNA: TGTGCCAGCGGCCCGCGGGGGGCCAATGAGCAGTTCTTC.

The V gene is TRBV25-1, the J gene TRBJ2-1, with D unclear. The CDR3 has 11 residues. V lost 4 bases, J lost 8 bases, and 6 bases lay in between. Germline values: CDR1 MGHDK, CDR2 SYGVNS. For the CDR3, the DNA is TGTGCCAGCAGTGCCGAGTATGAGCAGTTCTTC. Translated, it gives CASSAEYEQFF.

The V gene is TRBV5-1, the J gene TRBJ1-1; weak D call: TRBD1 (5 bases). V was trimmed by 1 base and J by 3 bases, leaving 16 bases between them. The germline V gene encodes CDR1 SGHRS and CDR2 YFSETQ. There are 16 residues in the CDR3. The CDR3 coding sequence is TGCGCCAGCAGCTTGAGGAGGGACGGTAGGGACACTGAAGCTTTCTTT. Translated: CASSLRRDGRDTEAFF. The whole variable domain, remainder taken from reference TRBV5-1 and TRBJ1-1, is KAGVTQTPRYLIKTRGQQVTLSCSPISGHRSVSWYQQTPGQGLQFLFEYFSETQRNKGNFPGRFSGRQFSNSRSEMNVSTLELGDSALYLCASSLRRDGRDTEAFFGQGTRLTVV.

This chain joins TRBV15 and TRBJ1-2; TRBD1 aligns across 7 bases. CDR1 LNHNV and CDR2 YYDKDF come from the germline V gene (reference sequence). J lost 5 bases, V lost 6 bases, and 6 bases had no gene match. CDR3 length equals 13 residues. The CDR3 spells CATSFGTEYGYTF. In DNA form, the CDR3 reads TGTGCCACCAGTTTTGGGACAGAGTATGGCTACACCTTC.

This sequence joins TRBV13 and TRBJ1-5; D not certain. This CDR3 region has 14 residues. Deletions cut 0 bases from V and 6 bases from J, with 9 bases between. CDR1 is PRHDT and CDR2 is FYEKMQ in the germline V gene (reference sequence). CDR3 coding DNA: TGTGCCAGCAGCTTAGGGGTTGGAGTTCAGCCCCAGCATTTT. Its translation is CASSLGVGVQPQHF.

CDR3 sequence reads: CATGEEGKGLATDTQYF. CDR3 DNA: TGTGCCACCGGAGAAGAGGGGAAGGGGCTAGCGACAGATACGCAGTATTTT. This chain uses TRBV15 with TRBJ2-3, with a tentative D call TRBD2 (6 bases). Germline CDR1 and CDR2: LNHNV and YYDKDF (reference sequence). The V end was cut by 8 bases, the J end by 3 bases, with 24 bases between. The CDR3 runs to 17 residues.

This chain uses TRBV29-1 with TRBJ2-3; 9 bases line up with TRBD1. J gave up 6 bases and V 7 bases, and 8 bases lay outside the gene matches. From germline, CDR1 is SQVTM and CDR2 ANQGSEA. The CDR3 contains 13 residues. CDR3 sequence: CSALTGGYDTQYF. DNA of the CDR3: TGCAGCGCCCTCACAGGGGGCTATGATACGCAGTATTTT.

V is TRBV9 and J is TRBJ1-1; TRBD1 is a possible D gene (5 bases). Trimming shortened V by 4 bases and J by 4 bases, and 17 bases separated the two germline ends. Germline-derived CDR1 and CDR2 are SGDLS and YYNGEE. CDR3 length equals 15 residues. The CDR3 sequence is CASSPIVGGGTEAFF. DNA for the CDR3: TGTGCCAGCAGCCCGATAGTTGGGGGGGGCACTGAAGCTTTCTTT.

The CDR3 DNA sequence: TGTGCCAGTAGCGGGGGAGGGGGGGCCCAGTACTTC. Protein product: CASSGGGGAQYF. The rearrangement links TRBV6-5 to TRBJ2-5; 9 bases agree with TRBD2. The trim removed 9 bases at V and 9 bases at J, leaving 8 bases unmatched. Germline V CDR1 and CDR2: MNHEY, SVGAGI. The length of the CDR3 is 12 residues.

This clone has just a few counts. The chain uses TRBV11-2 and TRBJ2-5; possible D gene TRBD1, 6 bases. Looked up from germline, CDR1 is SGHAT and CDR2 is FQNNGV. The CDR3 covers 15 residues. V was shortened by 5 bases and J by 4 bases, with 17 bases between the two germline ends. Written as DNA, the CDR3 is TGTGCCAGCAGCCAGGGGAATAGGGGCCCAGAGACCCAGTACTTC. This sequence encodes CASSQGNRGPETQYF.

This sequence joins TRBV6-5 and TRBJ1-1; 11 nucleotides line up with TRBD1. The CDR3 runs 16 residues. The J segment lost 4 bases and the V segment lost 6 bases, leaving 10 bases of the junction unmatched. The germline CDR1 and CDR2 sequences are MNHEY and SVGAGI. CDR3 in amino acids: CASSYGTGGRVTEAFF. CDR3 DNA: TGTGCCAGCAGCTACGGGACAGGGGGTAGGGTCACTGAAGCTTTCTTT.

The CDR3 spells CASSLARGTPLRAFF. The CDR3 DNA follows: TGTGCCAGCAGCTTGGCCAGGGGGACCCCCCTGAGGGCTTTCTTT. The chain is built from TRBV5-6 and TRBJ1-1, with 7 bases that match TRBD1. The CDR3 totals 15 residues. Germline lookup yields CDR1 SGHDT and CDR2 YYEEEE. The trim removed 0 bases at V and 11 bases at J, leaving 13 bases unmatched. Combining the CDR3 with reference TRBV5-6 and TRBJ1-1 gives the whole variable domain DAGVTQSPTHLIKTRGQQVTLRCSPKSGHDTVSWYQQALGQGPQFIFQYYEEEERQRGNFPDRFSGHQFPNYSSELNVNALLLGDSALYLCASSLARGTPLRAFFGQGTRLTVV.

The chain has TRBV28 and TRBJ2-7, with TRBD2 matching over 9 bases. This CDR3 comprises 14 residues. Trimming at V came to 2 bases and at J to 10 bases, leaving 9 bases not matched to a gene. Germline V gives CDR1 MDHEN, CDR2 SYDVKM. The CDR3 DNA reads TGTGCCAGCAGTTTACCGGCGGGGGGGTTACTTCAGTACTTC. This codes for CASSLPAGGLLQYF.

In the case of this clone: The same CDR3 can be traced to other DNA sequences in this sample. This chain connects TRBV5-1 to TRBJ2-5; D gene ambiguous. The CDR3 sequence is 13 residues long. Germline V gene data show CDR1 as SGHRS and CDR2 as YFSETQ. The germline V and J ends were trimmed by 2 bases and 2 bases, with 7 bases remaining between them. The CDR3 sequence is CASSFGVQETQYF. CDR3 DNA: TGCGCCAGCAGCTTCGGAGTACAAGAGACCCAGTACTTC.

The rearrangement links TRBV25-1 to TRBJ1-2, with D tentatively TRBD1 (6 bases). Per the germline V gene, CDR1 is MGHDK and CDR2 is SYGVNS. Trimming took off 4 bases at V and 7 bases at J, with 13 bases between the two ends. The CDR3 is 13 residues long. CDR3 sequence: CASSVRQGFGYTF. The CDR3 coding sequence is TGTGCCAGCAGTGTACGTCAGGGGTTTGGCTACACCTTC.

The sample holds a few counts of this clone. The chain combines TRBV2 with TRBJ1-5; 12 bases agree with TRBD1. Trimming cost V 6 bases and J 9 bases; bases outside gene matches: 6. Per the germline V gene, CDR1 is SNHLY and CDR2 is FYNNEI. The CDR3 covers 14 residues. CDR3 sequence: CASRDRDRGPPQHF. CDR3 bases: TGTGCCAGCAGGGATCGGGACAGGGGGCCGCCCCAGCATTTT.

The table lists this clone with a few counts. Additional DNA sequences in this sample encode the identical CDR3. This rearrangement joins TRBV29-1 to TRBJ1-4; 10 bases align to TRBD1. Germline CDR1 SQVTM, CDR2 ANQGSEA. The V gene end was trimmed by 4 bases and the J gene end by 8 bases; junction bases not matched to a gene: 1. There are 12 residues in the CDR3. CDR3 amino acids: CSVGTGGEKLFF. DNA for the CDR3: TGCAGCGTTGGGACAGGGGGAGAAAAACTGTTTTTT.

The chain carries TRBV11-2 and TRBJ1-2; D might be TRBD1 (6 bases). CDR3 size: 13 residues. Deletions cut 4 bases from V and 2 bases from J, with 8 bases between. CDR1 and CDR2 from the germline V gene are SGHAT and FQNNGV. The CDR3: CASSSTGNYGYTF. The DNA for the CDR3 is TGTGCCAGCAGCTCGACAGGAAACTATGGCTACACCTTC.

The chain carries TRBV7-3 and TRBJ2-6; TRBD1 is a possible D gene (6 bases). The CDR3 length is 15 residues. The V gene's germline CDR1 is SGHTA and CDR2 FQGTGA. Trimming removed 5 bases at V and 4 bases at J, with 12 bases between. Here the CDR3 DNA reads TGTGCCAGCAGCCCACAGGGAGAAGGGGCCAACGTCCTGACTTTC. This encodes CASSPQGEGANVLTF.

J is TRBJ2-7 and V is TRBV11-3; D gene ambiguous. The CDR3 extends over 9 amino acids. Trimming left V 11 bases short and J 6 bases short, with 8 bases between. Germline CDR1 reads SGHNT; CDR2 reads YENEEA. The CDR3 nucleotides are TGTGCCGGCGGATGCGAGCAGTACTTC. It is translated as CAGGCEQYF.

CDR3 residues: CASSEGGDTEAFF. The CDR3 DNA reads as TGTGCCAGCAGTGAGGGGGGGGACACTGAAGCTTTCTTT. The rearrangement links TRBV6-1 to TRBJ1-1; D may be TRBD1 (5 bases). Trimming shortened V by 3 bases and J by 3 bases, and 8 bases separated the two germline ends. Germline V lookup: CDR1 MNHNS, CDR2 SASEGT. CDR3 size: 13 residues.